This TCR beta chain was identified during a study of shared clonotypes between healthy human individuals. Notes on this clone: No antigen is known for it.

Trimming removed 7 bases from V and 10 bases from J, with 14 bases in between. CDR1 is MDHEN, CDR2 SYDVKM, per germline. This CDR3 region has 12 residues. Notes on the study in general: Estimated richness values were generally larger in naive subsets than in memory subsets.

Some clones are missing from TCRdb's copy, which holds only in-frame ones; the method was immunoSEQ multiplex PCR. The table includes fewer than 3 million clones, roughly 92% detected once. Sequencing input: naive CD4+ T cells from PBMCs. Subset defined: CD45RA+ positively selected. This clonotype originated in a man aged 18 to 29 in good health. Some clones in this sample may be carry-over from other donors' samples. This chain joins TRBV28 and TRBJ2-1; TRBD1 or TRBD2 may be the D gene (5 bases each). CDR3 protein: CASNESWDEQFF. DNA for the CDR3: TGTGCCAGCAACGAGAGTTGGGACGAGCAGTTCTTC. Full variable domain (outside the CDR3, taken from reference TRBV28 and TRBJ2-1): DVKVTQSSRYLVKRTGEKVFLECVQDMDHENMFWYRQDPGLGLRLIYFSYDVKMKEKGDIPEGYSVSREKKERFSLILESASTNQTSMYLCASNESWDEQFFGPGTRLTVL.